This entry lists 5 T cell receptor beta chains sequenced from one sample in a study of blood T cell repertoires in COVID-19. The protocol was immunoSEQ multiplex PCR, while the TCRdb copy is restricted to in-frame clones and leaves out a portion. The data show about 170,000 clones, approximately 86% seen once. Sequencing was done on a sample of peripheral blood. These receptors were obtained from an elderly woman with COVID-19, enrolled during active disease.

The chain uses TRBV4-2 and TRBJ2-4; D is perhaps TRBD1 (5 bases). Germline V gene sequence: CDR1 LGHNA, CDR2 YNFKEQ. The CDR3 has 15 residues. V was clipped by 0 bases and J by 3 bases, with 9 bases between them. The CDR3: CASSQDKGYKNIQYF. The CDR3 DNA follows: TGTGCCAGCAGCCAAGATAAGGGGTACAAAAACATTCAGTACTTC.

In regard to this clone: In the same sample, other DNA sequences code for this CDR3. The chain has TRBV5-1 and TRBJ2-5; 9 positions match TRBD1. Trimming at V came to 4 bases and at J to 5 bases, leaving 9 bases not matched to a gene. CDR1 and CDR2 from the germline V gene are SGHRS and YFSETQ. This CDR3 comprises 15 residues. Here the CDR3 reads CASSLGGTGLETQYF. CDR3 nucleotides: TGCGCCAGCAGCCTGGGGGGGACAGGGCTGGAGACCCAGTACTTC. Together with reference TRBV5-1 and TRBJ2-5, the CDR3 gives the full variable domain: KAGVTQTPRYLIKTRGQQVTLSCSPISGHRSVSWYQQTPGQGLQFLFEYFSETQRNKGNFPGRFSGRQFSNSRSEMNVSTLELGDSALYLCASSLGGTGLETQYFGPGTRLLVL.

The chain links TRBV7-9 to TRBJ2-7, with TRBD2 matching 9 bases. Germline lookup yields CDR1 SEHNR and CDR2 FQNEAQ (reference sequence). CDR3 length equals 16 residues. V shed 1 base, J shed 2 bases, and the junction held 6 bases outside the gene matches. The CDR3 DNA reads TGTGCCAGCAGCTTAGTGGCTAGCGGGATACCCTACGAGCAGTACTTC. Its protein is CASSLVASGIPYEQYF.

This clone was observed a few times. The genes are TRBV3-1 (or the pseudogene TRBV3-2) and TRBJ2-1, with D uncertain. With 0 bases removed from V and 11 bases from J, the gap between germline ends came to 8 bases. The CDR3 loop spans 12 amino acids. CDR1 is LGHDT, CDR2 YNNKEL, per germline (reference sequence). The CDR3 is CASSQDNTKQFF. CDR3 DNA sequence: TGTGCCAGCAGCCAAGACAACACGAAGCAGTTCTTC.

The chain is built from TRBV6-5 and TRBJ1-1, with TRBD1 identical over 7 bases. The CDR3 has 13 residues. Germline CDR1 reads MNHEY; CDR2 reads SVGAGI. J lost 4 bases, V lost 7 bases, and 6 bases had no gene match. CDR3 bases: TGTGCCAGCACCCCGACAGGGTTCACTGAAGCTTTCTTT. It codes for CASTPTGFTEAFF.